This T cell receptor beta chain was sequenced during a study of identical twins. V lost 3 bases, J lost 5 bases, and 10 bases lay in between. CDR3 size: 13 residues. Germline values: CDR1 SGHAT, CDR2 FQNNGV. Carrying unique molecular identifiers, the cDNA also gained a universal primer site through template switching. TCRdb itself ran the 5' RACE reads through MiXCR, one entry per CDR3 protein. The profile shows about 240,000 distinct CDR3 sequences, 6% to 8% of them singletons. As to this clonotype: What it binds is unknown.

Study-wide findings and caveats: Those out-of-frame alpha sequences shared by twins showed an excess of low generation probability.

These same data were also listed under a study on yellow fever vaccine responses in identical twins. That work adds: Each twin's T cell response to the vaccine was reported to look partly convergent and partly personalized.

J is TRBJ2-5 and V is TRBV11-2; possibly TRBD1 or TRBD2 for D (6 bases each). The origin of this receptor is a woman aged 18-29 years in good health. Sequencing was carried out using CD8+ T cells sorted from blood. The CDR3 DNA reads as TGTGCCAGCAGCTTTACAGGGAGGGAGACCCAGTACTTC. This codes for CASSFTGRETQYF.